This TCR beta chain derives from a study of CD8 T cells in ankylosing spondylitis. V lost 4 bases and J 5 bases, leaving 14 bases between the germline ends. The germline CDR1 and CDR2 sequences are SQVTM and ANQGSEA. This CDR3 has 13 residues. This clonotype was detected many times. Its target is unknown. TCRdb itself ran the 5' RACE reads through MiXCR, one entry per CDR3 protein. The table has some 840,000 distinct CDR3 sequences, approximately 12% seen once; the top ten hold about 0.5%. General study results and limits: Within matched ankylosing spondylitis synovial fluid, disease-linked clones were reportedly significantly enriched. Disease-linked clones displayed a CD8+ phenotype and appeared relatively rarely in peripheral blood. Typical of ankylosing spondylitis blood, it appeared, was a TCR beta motif of 7 or 8 highly homologous variants.

This TCR was recovered from a male donor with ankylosing spondylitis. The J gene is TRBJ2-5, the V gene TRBV29-1; D may correspond to TRBD1 or TRBD2 (5 bases each). The sequenced material came from blood, either unsorted or a sorted T cell fraction (not recorded which). CDR3 in amino acids: CSVVPGPRETQYF. DNA for the CDR3: TGCAGCGTTGTTCCGGGGCCCAGGGAGACCCAGTACTTC.